What follows are 10 T cell receptor beta chains derived from one specimen sequenced in a study of T cell responses to AZD1222 COVID-19 vaccine. The protocol was immunoSEQ multiplex PCR, while the TCRdb copy is restricted to in-frame clones and leaves out a portion. The sample holds under 25,000 clones, roughly 83% seen once. Specimen: peripheral blood, collected 28 days after the second AZD1222 dose. Receptors originate from an adult who received the AZD1222 COVID-19 vaccine.

The chain links TRBV9 to TRBJ2-2, with 9 positions matching TRBD2. The V segment lost 0 bases and the J segment 4 bases; nucleotides outside the gene matches: 10. Germline CDR1 is SGDLS and CDR2 is YYNGEE. This CDR3 comprises 18 residues. This CDR3 reads CASSVAPAGGPFTGELFF. CDR3 sequence (DNA): TGTGCCAGCAGCGTAGCGCCGGCGGGAGGGCCGTTCACCGGGGAGCTGTTTTTT.

This clone was observed a few times. The chain recombines TRBV9 with TRBJ1-2, with TRBD1 identical over 7 bases. V trimming: 4 bases; J trimming: 8 bases; junction bases outside the gene matches: 17. CDR1 SGDLS and CDR2 YYNGEE come from the germline V gene. This CDR3 region has 16 residues. CDR3 coding DNA: TGTGCCAGCAGCCCCCGAGGGTTGGAGGGGGCGGGGGGCTACACCTTC. Translating gives CASSPRGLEGAGGYTF.

J is TRBJ2-1 and V is TRBV4-2, with D possibly TRBD2 on 6 matching bases. CDR1 LGHNA and CDR2 YNFKEQ come from the germline V gene. The V end lost 4 bases, the J end lost 2 bases, and 12 bases lay between the germline ends. The CDR3 loop spans 15 amino acids. The CDR3 nucleotides are TGTGCCAGCAGCCGCAGCGGGCCAACCTACAATGAGCAGTTCTTC. Translating gives CASSRSGPTYNEQFF.

The genes are TRBV28 and TRBJ1-2; TRBD1 agrees at 9 bases. V lost 5 bases, J lost 7 bases, and 11 bases stayed unmatched. The CDR3 loop spans 15 amino acids. CDR1 is MDHEN, CDR2 SYDVKM, per germline. The CDR3 nucleotides read TGTGCCAGCAGTCTAGGGGGTAGGACAGGGGTTGGCTACACCTTC. It yields the protein CASSLGGRTGVGYTF.

This clone was seen only a few times. V and J are TRBV29-1 and TRBJ1-4, with 9 positions matching TRBD1. CDR1 and CDR2 from the germline V gene are SQVTM and ANQGSEA. There are 13 residues in the CDR3. J lost 10 bases, V lost 7 bases, and 10 bases had no gene match. The CDR3 sequence: CSADRGAAGKLFF. The DNA for the CDR3 is TGCAGCGCCGACAGGGGGGCGGCTGGAAAACTGTTTTTT.

A few counts support this clone. The rearrangement links TRBV14 to TRBJ2-3; D not resolved. The germline CDR1 and CDR2 sequences are SGHDN and FVKESK. The CDR3 length is 13 residues. V was pared by 0 bases and J by 5 bases, with 6 bases between. CDR3 loop: CASSQDHGDTQYF. CDR3 DNA: TGTGCCAGCAGCCAAGATCACGGAGATACGCAGTATTTT.

This clone turned up a few times. The chain combines TRBV5-1 with TRBJ2-5, with a possible D match to TRBD2 (6 bases). CDR1 and CDR2 (germline): SGHRS, YFSETQ. The CDR3 runs to 14 residues. V was cut by 0 bases and J by 5 bases, with 11 bases left in between. The CDR3 DNA is TGCGCCAGCAGCTTGGGTCCGGGGGAGGAGACCCAGTACTTC. Translation gives CASSLGPGEETQYF. The full variable domain, its missing parts supplied by reference TRBV5-1 and TRBJ2-5, is KAGVTQTPRYLIKTRGQQVTLSCSPISGHRSVSWYQQTPGQGLQFLFEYFSETQRNKGNFPGRFSGRQFSNSRSEMNVSTLELGDSALYLCASSLGPGEETQYFGPGTRLLVL.

A remark on this clone: Other DNA sequences in this specimen translate into the identical CDR3. The chain is built from TRBV19 and TRBJ1-1; 7 positions agree with TRBD1. This CDR3 region has 14 residues. CDR1 and CDR2 from the germline V gene are LNHDA and SQIVND (reference sequence). Germline trimming cut 3 bases from V and 1 base from J; bases unmatched to any gene: 2. The CDR3 region is CASSIGTANTEAFF. The DNA of the CDR3 is TGTGCCAGTAGTATCGGGACAGCGAACACTGAAGCTTTCTTT. Full variable domain (outside the CDR3, taken from reference TRBV19 and TRBJ1-1): DGGITQSPKYLFRKEGQNVTLSCEQNLNHDAMYWYRQDPGQGLRLIYYSQIVNDFQKGDIAEGYSVSREKKESFPLTVTSAQKNPTAFYLCASSIGTANTEAFFGQGTRLTVV.

Only one count was recorded for this clone. The chain recombines TRBV19 with TRBJ2-5; D call uncertain. This CDR3 contains 13 residues. Germline V gene sequence: CDR1 LNHDA, CDR2 SQIVND (reference sequence). Trimming pared 1 base from V and 6 bases from J, leaving 9 bases between. CDR3 in amino acids: CASSIAQEQTQYF. Written as DNA, the CDR3 is TGTGCCAGTAGTATAGCCCAGGAACAGACCCAGTACTTC.

The chain recombines TRBV7-3 with TRBJ2-1, with D possibly being TRBD2 (6 bases). In germline, CDR1 is SGHTA, CDR2 FQGTGA. The V end was cut by 5 bases, the J end by 9 bases, with 23 bases between. This CDR3 spans 16 amino acids. The CDR3 DNA follows: TGTGCCAGCAGCCCAGCAGCCGGGACTCCTTCTACTGAGCAGTTCTTC. Its protein is CASSPAAGTPSTEQFF.